This entry concerns a single T cell receptor (beta chain). Its antigen is as yet unknown. The data are from a study of T cell responses to AZD1222 COVID-19 vaccine. Sequencing was performed with immunoSEQ multiplex PCR; in TCRdb, only in-frame clones are kept and a portion is missing. The sample records roughly 200,000 clones, about 91% being singletons. V lost 3 bases and J 7 bases, leaving 16 bases between the germline ends. The CDR3 sequence is 15 residues long. Germline CDR1 is LNHDA and CDR2 is SQIVND (reference sequence). Whole-study findings and limits: Spike as a whole was targeted by vaccine-associated CD4 TCRs, dominant at 160-218 and 743-854. Only 5 or 6 people who got AZD1222 tested seropositive at baseline. Researchers took repertoire samples only after the peak T cell response had come.

This sample comprised peripheral blood, obtained on day 0 of AZD1222 vaccination. The receptor's source is an adult in good health. The chain recombines TRBV19 with TRBJ2-1; D may correspond to TRBD1 or TRBD2 (6 bases each). CDR3 DNA sequence: TGTGCCAGTAGTATTGTGGGGGGCCGCACGAATGAGCAGTTCTTC. Protein product: CASSIVGGRTNEQFF. Full variable domain (missing parts from reference TRBV19 and TRBJ2-1): DGGITQSPKYLFRKEGQNVTLSCEQNLNHDAMYWYRQDPGQGLRLIYYSQIVNDFQKGDIAEGYSVSREKKESFPLTVTSAQKNPTAFYLCASSIVGGRTNEQFFGPGTRLTVL.